The 15 T cell receptor beta chains below were found in one sample sequenced in a study of Tregs in tolerant kidney transplant recipients. Repertoires were generated with immunoSEQ multiplex PCR, while TCRdb's copy carries only in-frame clones and drops some. The table records tens of thousands of clones, 80% to 95% of them present only once. Material: CD4+ T cells from blood, obtained before the transplant. These receptors came from a human donor who received a combined kidney and bone marrow transplant.

The V gene is TRBV5-4, the J gene TRBJ1-2; D may be TRBD1 (6 bases). Deletions cut 6 bases from V and 1 base from J, with 13 bases between. CDR3 length equals 14 residues. CDR1 SGHNT and CDR2 YYREEE come from the germline V gene (reference sequence). DNA for the CDR3: TGTGCCAGCAACGCGGGAGGGGGTAACTATGGCTACACCTTC. Residues: CASNAGGGNYGYTF.

This chain links TRBV7-6 with TRBJ2-1; 9 bases are a match to TRBD1. The length of the CDR3 is 15 residues. The J segment lost 2 bases and the V segment lost 3 bases, leaving 2 bases of the junction unmatched. Germline loops: CDR1 SGHVS, CDR2 FNYEAQ. Here the CDR3 reads CASSLDRGPYNEQFF. CDR3 DNA: TGTGCCAGCAGCTTGGACAGGGGCCCCTACAATGAGCAGTTCTTC.

The chain uses TRBV4-3 and TRBJ1-3, with D perhaps TRBD1 (5 bases). CDR3 length: 16 residues. Germline loops: CDR1 LGHNA, CDR2 YSLEER. Between the trimmed V and J ends, which lost 3 bases and 0 bases, there was a span of 12 bases. CDR3 DNA sequence: TGCGCCAGCAGCCAGCCCGGGGGAGGCTCTGGAAACACCATATATTTT. It encodes CASSQPGGGSGNTIYF.

The DNA of the CDR3 is TGTGCCAGCAGCCGAACGCGACTAGCGGGAGCTAATGAGCAGTTCTTC. This codes for CASSRTRLAGANEQFF. This rearrangement joins TRBV11-3 to TRBJ2-1, with 12 bases lining up with TRBD2. CDR1 and CDR2 (germline): SGHNT, YENEEA. V gave up 5 bases and J gave up 7 bases; unmatched junction bases: 9. The CDR3 runs to 16 residues.

The V gene is TRBV9, the J gene TRBJ2-2, with 8 bases that match TRBD1. The CDR3 has 15 amino acids. The germline V gene encodes CDR1 SGDLS and CDR2 YYNGEE. Germline trimming cut 0 bases from V and 6 bases from J; bases unmatched to any gene: 4. The CDR3 loop is CASSVVSTGAGELFF. The CDR3 DNA reads TGTGCCAGCAGCGTAGTATCGACAGGGGCCGGGGAGCTGTTTTTT.

V gene TRBV6-5 combines with J gene TRBJ2-2, with 7 bases fitting TRBD1. The ends lost 6 bases at V and 4 bases at J; junction bases unmatched: 5. CDR1 is MNHEY, CDR2 SVGAGI, per germline. There are 14 residues in the CDR3. CDR3 bases: TGTGCCAGCAGGGACAGGAGTTTCACCGGGGAGCTGTTTTTT. Translating it yields CASRDRSFTGELFF.

The rearrangement links TRBV30 to TRBJ2-3, with 10 bases that match TRBD2. The germline V gene has CDR1 GTSNPN and CDR2 SVGIG (reference sequence). The V and J ends lost 1 base and 1 base, in that order; junction bases with no gene match: 2. The CDR3 runs 15 residues. The chain's CDR3 is CAWSEGLAGTDTQYF. The CDR3 coding sequence is TGTGCCTGGAGTGAAGGACTAGCGGGCACAGATACGCAGTATTTT.

The rearrangement links TRBV10-3 to TRBJ1-4; TRBD1 is a possible D gene (5 bases). The CDR3 is made up of 15 amino acids. V lost 4 bases and J lost 6, with 15 bases in between. Germline V lookup: CDR1 ENHRY, CDR2 SYGVKD. The CDR3 protein is CAISAGGGDDEKLFF. CDR3 nucleotide sequence: TGTGCCATCAGTGCGGGGGGAGGGGATGATGAAAAACTGTTTTTT.

This clone was seen a few times. The chain employs TRBV19 and TRBJ1-2, with no clear D. The CDR3 covers 12 residues. The germline V and J ends were trimmed by 3 bases and 4 bases, with 6 bases remaining between them. Germline CDR1 is LNHDA and CDR2 is SQIVND (reference sequence). The DNA for the CDR3 is TGTGCCAGTAGTATCAGGCGCTATGGCTACACCTTC. It encodes CASSIRRYGYTF. The whole variable domain, filled in from reference TRBV19 and TRBJ1-2, reads DGGITQSPKYLFRKEGQNVTLSCEQNLNHDAMYWYRQDPGQGLRLIYYSQIVNDFQKGDIAEGYSVSREKKESFPLTVTSAQKNPTAFYLCASSIRRYGYTFGSGTRLTVV.

A single count supports this clone. The chain uses TRBV7-2 and TRBJ2-2; 7 nucleotides match TRBD1. The CDR3 sequence is 14 residues long. The ends lost 5 bases at V and 4 bases at J; junction bases unmatched: 4. The V gene's germline CDR1 is SGHTA and CDR2 FQGNSA. CDR3 in DNA: TGTGCCAGCAGCCACGGGACAGCCACCGGGGAGCTGTTTTTT. Amino acid sequence: CASSHGTATGELFF. Complete variable domain (other parts from reference TRBV7-2 and TRBJ2-2): GAGVSQSPSNKVTEKGKDVELRCDPISGHTALYWYRQSLGQGLEFLIYFQGNSAPDKSGLPSDRFSAERTGGSVSTLTIQRTQQEDSAVYLCASSHGTATGELFFGEGSRLTVL.

This chain connects TRBV27 to TRBJ1-6, with a weak D call TRBD1 (6 bases). The V and J ends lost 8 bases and 4 bases respectively, with 15 bases between them. Germline V CDR1 and CDR2: MNHEY, SMNVEV (reference sequence). This CDR3 has 15 amino acids. DNA for the CDR3: TGTGCCAGCTCGGTGCAACAGGGATATAATTCACCCCTCCACTTT. It yields the protein CASSVQQGYNSPLHF.

This rearrangement joins TRBV19 to TRBJ1-2; 7 positions agree with TRBD1. The length of the CDR3 is 14 residues. J gave up 4 bases and V 3 bases, and 5 bases lay outside the gene matches. Per germline, CDR1 LNHDA and CDR2 SQIVND (reference sequence). The CDR3 DNA reads TGTGCCAGTAGTATCAGGACAGGAGCCTATGGCTACACCTTC. Its protein product is CASSIRTGAYGYTF. Using reference TRBV19 and TRBJ1-2 for the parts outside the CDR3, the full variable domain is DGGITQSPKYLFRKEGQNVTLSCEQNLNHDAMYWYRQDPGQGLRLIYYSQIVNDFQKGDIAEGYSVSREKKESFPLTVTSAQKNPTAFYLCASSIRTGAYGYTFGSGTRLTVV.

The J gene is TRBJ1-1, the V gene TRBV10-3; TRBD1 matches 8 bases. The CDR3 has 11 amino acids. The germline gives CDR1 ENHRY, CDR2 SYGVKD. The V gene end was trimmed by 6 bases and the J gene end by 6 bases; junction bases not matched to a gene: 0. DNA for the CDR3: TGTGCCATCAGACAGGGGGCTGAAGCTTTCTTT. It encodes CAIRQGAEAFF.

The chain recombines TRBV6-1 with TRBJ1-4; the D gene is possibly TRBD1 (6 bases). Trimming took 4 bases from V and 8 from J, leaving 14 bases between them. CDR1 and CDR2 (germline): MNHNS, SASEGT. The CDR3 totals 14 residues. CDR3 sequence reads: CASSVGGVYEKLFF. As DNA, the CDR3 is TGTGCCAGCAGTGTAGGGGGGGTTTACGAAAAACTGTTTTTT.

This chain joins TRBV4-2 and TRBJ2-4, with D perhaps matching TRBD2 (6 bases). V lost 3 bases and J 3 bases, leaving 12 bases between the germline ends. In germline, CDR1 is LGHNA, CDR2 YNFKEQ. This CDR3 has 15 residues. The CDR3 protein is CASSHTEGDKNIQYF. CDR3 in DNA: TGTGCCAGCAGCCACACGGAGGGAGACAAAAACATTCAGTACTTC.